This entry lists 32 T cell receptor beta chains sequenced from one sample in a study of a mutant IDH1 vaccine in newly diagnosed glioma. Time point defined: week 23, last vaccination. In every dose of vaccine, 300 ug of mutant IDH1 20-mer peptide was given alongside topical imiquimod. Antigens for these TCRs are unknown. This table comes from immunoSEQ multiplex PCR, and its TCRdb copy is limited to in-frame clones, with some not included. The profile shows about 60,000 clones, over 80% of them singletons. Sample: PBMCs, taken from a glioma patient whose treatment included an IDH1 peptide vaccine. All receptors come from a middle-aged man with glioma.

V gene TRBV12-5 combines with J gene TRBJ2-5, with 7 bases matching TRBD2. V shed 4 bases, J shed 2 bases, and the junction held 1 base outside the gene matches. From germline, CDR1 is LGHNT and CDR2 FRNRAP. This CDR3 is built from 13 residues. This chain's CDR3 is CASGSAGQETQYF. DNA for the CDR3: TGTGCTAGTGGTTCAGCGGGGCAAGAGACCCAGTACTTC.

The rearrangement uses TRBV7-8 and TRBJ2-1; 9 positions agree with TRBD2. CDR1 and CDR2 from the germline V gene are SGHVS and FQNEAQ. This CDR3 region has 15 residues. Trimming cost V 2 bases and J 7 bases; bases outside gene matches: 6. The CDR3 DNA reads as TGTGCCAGCAGCTTAATTAGCGGGAGTAGAAATGAGCAGTTCTTC. Protein product: CASSLISGSRNEQFF.

This clone was picked up a small number of times. The genes are TRBV6-1 and TRBJ1-4; 7 bases agree with TRBD1. In germline, CDR1 is MNHNS, CDR2 SASEGT. V lost 5 bases to trimming and J lost 3 bases; unmatched junction nucleotides: 3. CDR3 size: 14 residues. CDR3 loop: CASSRDRANEKLFF. CDR3 coding DNA: TGTGCCAGCAGTCGAGACAGGGCTAATGAAAAACTGTTTTTT.

The chain has TRBV4-3 and TRBJ2-5, with 7 bases fitting TRBD1. J lost 5 bases, V lost 0 bases, and 0 bases had no gene match. The CDR3 covers 13 residues. Germline V gene lookup returns CDR1 LGHNA and CDR2 YSLEER. The CDR3 is CASSQDRGETQYF. The CDR3 bases are TGCGCCAGCAGCCAAGACAGGGGGGAGACCCAGTACTTC.

The V call is TRBV4-1, the J call TRBJ2-4; D gene unclear. Germline CDR1 is MGHRA and CDR2 is YSYEKL. The CDR3 has 16 residues. With 1 base removed from V and 0 bases from J, the gap between germline ends came to 10 bases. The CDR3 nucleotides are TGCGCCAGCAGCCAAGCACTGACTCTAGCCAAAAACATTCAGTACTTC. Translation gives CASSQALTLAKNIQYF.

V usage is TRBV4-1 and J usage is TRBJ2-2; D perhaps matches TRBD2 (6 bases). CDR3 length: 14 residues. Trimming stripped 0 bases from V and 9 bases from J, with 11 bases between. Germline V gene sequence: CDR1 MGHRA, CDR2 YSYEKL. Written as DNA, the CDR3 is TGCGCCAGCAGCCAAGATAGGAGCGGGTGGGAGCTGTTTTTT. Its protein product is CASSQDRSGWELFF.

This clone has just one count. V gene TRBV6-5 combines with J gene TRBJ2-7, with a weak D call TRBD1 (5 bases). Trimming cost V 2 bases and J 5 bases, with 7 bases left between them. The CDR3 has 12 residues. The germline gives CDR1 MNHEY, CDR2 SVGAGI. CDR3 coding DNA: TGTGCCAGCAGTTACGAAGGGGACGAGCAGTACTTC. Amino acids: CASSYEGDEQYF.

The chain employs TRBV6-5 and TRBJ1-2; D remains ambiguous. Germline CDR1 MNHEY, CDR2 SVGAGI. V was cut by 0 bases and J by 1 base, with 6 bases left in between. CDR3 length: 14 residues. CDR3 in amino acids: CASSYSNVNYGYTF. CDR3 coding DNA: TGTGCCAGCAGTTACTCGAATGTTAACTATGGCTACACCTTC.

The V gene is TRBV6-6, the J gene TRBJ2-7; D is unclear. V shed 0 bases and J shed 3 bases, with 12 bases lying between them. Per the germline V gene, CDR1 is MNHNY and CDR2 is SVGAGI (reference sequence). The CDR3 totals 15 residues. DNA of the CDR3: TGTGCCAGCAGTTACTCTATCGGGCAGCGCTACGAGCAGTACTTC. Translation: CASSYSIGQRYEQYF.

This chain joins TRBV5-1 and TRBJ2-7, with D possibly TRBD1 on 5 matching bases. CDR1 and CDR2 (germline): SGHRS, YFSETQ. Trimming shortened V by 4 bases and J by 4 bases, and 12 bases separated the two germline ends. The CDR3 is 13 residues long. The CDR3 DNA sequence: TGCGCCAGCAGCCAGCAGGGTGTTTACGAGCAGTACTTC. Translation gives CASSQQGVYEQYF.

V usage is TRBV27 and J usage is TRBJ2-7; 10 bases fit TRBD1. Germline V gene sequence: CDR1 MNHEY, CDR2 SMNVEV (reference sequence). CDR3 length: 16 residues. V lost 2 bases and J lost 5; bases outside the gene matches: 9. CDR3 sequence (DNA): TGTGCCAGCAGTTTAACACTGGGGACAGGGGATAACGAGCAGTACTTC. Its protein product is CASSLTLGTGDNEQYF.

The V call is TRBV7-9, the J call TRBJ1-4; D remains ambiguous. The germline gives CDR1 SEHNR, CDR2 FQNEAQ (reference sequence). The V end was cut by 5 bases, the J end by 8 bases, with 15 bases between. This CDR3 has 14 amino acids. This chain's CDR3 is CASSRVQGGEKLFF. CDR3 nucleotide sequence: TGTGCCAGCAGCCGCGTGCAAGGAGGGGAAAAACTGTTTTTT.

This rearrangement joins TRBV6-1 to TRBJ2-2, with 14 bases fitting TRBD2. CDR1 and CDR2 from the germline V gene are MNHNS and SASEGT. V lost 4 bases and J lost 5; bases outside the gene matches: 9. The CDR3 covers 18 residues. The CDR3 nucleotides are TGTGCCAGCAGTGGGACTAGCGGGAGGAGGGTGAGGACCGGGGAGCTGTTTTTT. Residues: CASSGTSGRRVRTGELFF.

CDR3 protein: CASSKMGEQFF. The CDR3 DNA reads as TGTGCCAGCAGCAAAATGGGCGAGCAGTTCTTC. The gene calls are TRBV21-1 and TRBJ2-1; the table calls TRBD1, which could not be checked here. TRBV21-1 is a documented pseudogene. The CDR3 totals 11 residues.

This rearrangement joins TRBV5-1 to TRBJ2-7; TRBD2 might be the D (5 bases). The V and J ends lost 2 bases and 2 bases respectively, with 14 bases between them. Germline CDR1 SGHRS, CDR2 YFSETQ. The length of the CDR3 is 15 residues. CDR3 protein: CASSLRADSTYEQYF. In DNA, the CDR3 is TGCGCCAGCAGCTTAAGGGCGGACTCTACCTACGAGCAGTACTTC.

The V call is TRBV5-1, the J call TRBJ2-3; D remains ambiguous. Germline CDR1 is SGHRS and CDR2 is YFSETQ. The germline V and J ends were trimmed by 2 bases and 6 bases, with 13 bases remaining between them. CDR3 length equals 14 residues. Here the CDR3 reads CASSLSWSSDTQYF. The CDR3 DNA sequence: TGCGCCAGCAGCTTAAGTTGGTCCAGCGATACGCAGTATTTT.

This clone was seen only a few times. This chain connects TRBV4-2 to TRBJ2-4; TRBD1 matches 8 bases. The CDR3 has 17 residues. Germline values: CDR1 LGHNA, CDR2 YNFKEQ. The J segment lost 0 bases and the V segment lost 0 bases, leaving 4 bases of the junction unmatched. This CDR3 is CASSQETGGIAKNIQYF. CDR3 bases: TGTGCCAGCAGCCAAGAAACAGGGGGAATAGCCAAAAACATTCAGTACTTC.

The CDR3 region has the DNA TGTGCCAGCAGGGAACGTGAAGCTTTCTTT. Translated, it gives CASREREAFF. The chain couples TRBV28 to TRBJ1-1; D remains ambiguous. V dropped 6 bases and J dropped 7 bases, with 6 bases sitting between them. The germline V gene has CDR1 MDHEN and CDR2 SYDVKM. CDR3 size: 10 residues. Full variable domain (missing parts from reference TRBV28 and TRBJ1-1): DVKVTQSSRYLVKRTGEKVFLECVQDMDHENMFWYRQDPGLGLRLIYFSYDVKMKEKGDIPEGYSVSREKKERFSLILESASTNQTSMYLCASREREAFFGQGTRLTVV.

The J gene is TRBJ2-7, the V gene TRBV15; 9 bases map to TRBD2. From germline, CDR1 is LNHNV and CDR2 YYDKDF (reference sequence). CDR3 size: 15 residues. The junction had 7 bases not matched to a gene; V was cut back by 4 bases and J by 3 bases. The CDR3 reads CATSIGREGYYEQYF. In DNA, the CDR3 is TGTGCCACCAGCATTGGGCGGGAGGGATACTACGAGCAGTACTTC.

V and J are TRBV5-1 and TRBJ2-7; TRBD2 aligns across 12 bases. The germline V gene encodes CDR1 SGHRS and CDR2 YFSETQ. Trimming removed 0 bases from V and 4 bases from J; junction bases left unmatched: 8. This CDR3 is built from 17 residues. The CDR3 sequence is CASSLASGRAYGYEQYF. In DNA form, the CDR3 reads TGCGCCAGCAGCTTGGCTAGCGGGAGGGCCTATGGTTACGAGCAGTACTTC.

The chain combines TRBV25-1 with TRBJ2-1; unclear D gene. The germline V and J ends were trimmed by 1 base and 9 bases, with 4 bases remaining between them. Germline V gene lookup returns CDR1 MGHDK and CDR2 SYGVNS. The CDR3 is 11 residues long. The CDR3 is CASSESGEQFF. The CDR3 coding sequence is TGTGCCAGCAGTGAATCTGGTGAGCAGTTCTTC.

The chain has TRBV7-9 and TRBJ1-5; possible D gene TRBD1, 6 bases. Trimming removed 1 base from V and 8 bases from J, with 18 bases in between. Germline CDR1 and CDR2: SEHNR and FQNEAQ (reference sequence). This CDR3 spans 16 amino acids. For the CDR3, the DNA is TGTGCCAGCAGCTTAGTGACAGGATCATCGTGGGAGCCCCAGCATTTT. Translated, it gives CASSLVTGSSWEPQHF.

J is TRBJ2-7 and V is TRBV4-1; no clear D. Trimming left V 1 base short and J 2 bases short, with 21 bases between. This CDR3 comprises 18 residues. Germline loops: CDR1 MGHRA, CDR2 YSYEKL. The CDR3 bases are TGCGCCAGCAGCCAAGGGCCCAAGTTTGGGCTAGTAACCTACGAGCAGTACTTC. This sequence encodes CASSQGPKFGLVTYEQYF.

The CDR3 loop reads CASSSQVAGELFF. CDR3 coding DNA: TGTGCCAGCAGTTCTCAGGTCGCCGGGGAGCTGTTTTTT. This chain joins TRBV7-9 and TRBJ2-2; D call uncertain. The germline V gene has CDR1 SEHNR and CDR2 FQNEAQ (reference sequence). This CDR3 is 13 amino acids long. With 6 bases removed from V and 6 bases from J, the gap between germline ends came to 11 bases.

The chain links TRBV6-6 to TRBJ1-1; TRBD1 matches 9 bases. Germline V gene lookup returns CDR1 MNHNY and CDR2 SVGAGI (reference sequence). The V segment lost 0 bases and the J segment 5 bases; nucleotides outside the gene matches: 4. There are 15 residues in the CDR3. The DNA for the CDR3 is TGTGCCAGCAGTTACTCCCGACAGGGGGGAACTGAAGCTTTCTTT. It translates to CASSYSRQGGTEAFF.

This clone was counted once. The rearrangement joins TRBV7-9 to TRBJ1-5; 8 positions match TRBD1. Trimming took 5 bases from V and 4 from J; bases not matched to a gene: 4. Looked up from germline, CDR1 is SEHNR and CDR2 is FQNEAQ (reference sequence). This CDR3 has 14 residues. CDR3 nucleotide sequence: TGTGCCAGCAGCCCCGGGACAGGTAATCAGCCCCAGCATTTT. This codes for CASSPGTGNQPQHF.

This chain uses TRBV5-1 with TRBJ2-1; D may correspond to TRBD1 or TRBD2 (5 bases each). Germline V gene sequence: CDR1 SGHRS, CDR2 YFSETQ. The CDR3 length is 13 residues. The ends were cut back, 7 bases at V and 6 bases at J, with 14 bases in the middle. CDR3 amino acids: CASGVRGPNEQFF. The CDR3, as DNA: TGCGCCAGCGGTGTCCGGGGCCCCAATGAGCAGTTCTTC.

This clone was recorded only once. This chain connects TRBV10-3 to TRBJ1-1; D perhaps matches TRBD1 (5 bases). The CDR3 extends over 14 amino acids. Germline CDR1 and CDR2: ENHRY and SYGVKD. V dropped 2 bases and J dropped 4 bases, with 11 bases sitting between them. The CDR3 DNA is TGTGCCATCAGTGAGGCCAGGGATGGCACTGAAGCTTTCTTT. It specifies CAISEARDGTEAFF.

The CDR3 is CASSIVASGMSSYEQYF. DNA for the CDR3: TGTGCCAGTAGTATAGTGGCTAGCGGGATGAGCTCCTACGAGCAGTACTTC. The chain is built from TRBV19 and TRBJ2-7, with TRBD2 matching over 9 bases. The CDR3 covers 17 residues. CDR1 and CDR2 from the germline V gene are LNHDA and SQIVND (reference sequence). Trimming cost V 1 base and J 0 bases; bases outside gene matches: 7.

The chain recombines TRBV6-8 with TRBJ2-4; either TRBD1 or TRBD2 may supply D (5 bases each). The CDR3 loop spans 12 amino acids. Looked up from germline, CDR1 is MNHGY and CDR2 is SAAAGT. Trimming pared 5 bases from V and 9 bases from J, leaving 11 bases between. DNA for the CDR3: TGTGCCAGCAGTCTAAGTGGGGGCATTCAGTACTTC. It is translated as CASSLSGGIQYF.

This clone was counted only a few times. This rearrangement joins TRBV5-4 to TRBJ2-7, with 13 bases matching TRBD2. The CDR3 is 15 residues long. Germline V CDR1 and CDR2: SGHNT, YYREEE (reference sequence). J was trimmed by 5 bases and V by 0 bases; bases with no gene match: 2. The CDR3: CASSLGGLAGDEQYF. The CDR3 region has the DNA TGTGCCAGCAGCTTGGGAGGACTAGCGGGAGACGAGCAGTACTTC.

The gene calls are TRBV20-1 and TRBJ1-4; 8 nucleotides align to TRBD1. CDR3 length equals 11 residues. The V gene's germline CDR1 is DFQATT and CDR2 SNEGSKA (reference sequence). V was pared by 2 bases and J by 10 bases, with 0 bases of the junction left unmatched. The CDR3 is CSARTGGKLFF. The DNA of the CDR3 is TGCAGTGCTAGAACAGGGGGAAAACTGTTTTTT.